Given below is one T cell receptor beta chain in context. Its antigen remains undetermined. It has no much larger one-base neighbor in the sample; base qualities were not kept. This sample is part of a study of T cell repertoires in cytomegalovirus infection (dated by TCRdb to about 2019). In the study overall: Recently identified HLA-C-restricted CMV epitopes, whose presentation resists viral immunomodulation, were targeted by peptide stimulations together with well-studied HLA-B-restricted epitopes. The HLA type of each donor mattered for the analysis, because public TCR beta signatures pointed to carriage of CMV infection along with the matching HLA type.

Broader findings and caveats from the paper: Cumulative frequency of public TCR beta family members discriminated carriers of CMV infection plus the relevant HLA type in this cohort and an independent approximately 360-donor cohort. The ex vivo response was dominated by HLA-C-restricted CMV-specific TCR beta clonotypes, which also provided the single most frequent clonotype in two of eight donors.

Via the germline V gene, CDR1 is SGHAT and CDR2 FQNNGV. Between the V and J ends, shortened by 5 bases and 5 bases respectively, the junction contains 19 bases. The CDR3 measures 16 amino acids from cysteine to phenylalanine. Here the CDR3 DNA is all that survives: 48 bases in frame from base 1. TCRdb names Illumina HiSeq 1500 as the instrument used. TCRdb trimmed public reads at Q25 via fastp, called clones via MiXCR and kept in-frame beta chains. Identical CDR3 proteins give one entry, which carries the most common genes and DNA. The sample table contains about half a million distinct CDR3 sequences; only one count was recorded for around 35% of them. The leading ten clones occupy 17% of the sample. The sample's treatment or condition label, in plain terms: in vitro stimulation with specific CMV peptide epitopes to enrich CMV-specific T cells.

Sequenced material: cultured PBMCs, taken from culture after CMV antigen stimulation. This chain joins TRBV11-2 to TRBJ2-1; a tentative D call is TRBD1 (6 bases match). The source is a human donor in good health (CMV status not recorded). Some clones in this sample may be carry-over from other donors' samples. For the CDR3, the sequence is CASSPIEGDGNNEQFF. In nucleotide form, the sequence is TGTGCCAGCAGCCCGATAGAGGGGGACGGGAACAATGAGCAGTTCTTC.